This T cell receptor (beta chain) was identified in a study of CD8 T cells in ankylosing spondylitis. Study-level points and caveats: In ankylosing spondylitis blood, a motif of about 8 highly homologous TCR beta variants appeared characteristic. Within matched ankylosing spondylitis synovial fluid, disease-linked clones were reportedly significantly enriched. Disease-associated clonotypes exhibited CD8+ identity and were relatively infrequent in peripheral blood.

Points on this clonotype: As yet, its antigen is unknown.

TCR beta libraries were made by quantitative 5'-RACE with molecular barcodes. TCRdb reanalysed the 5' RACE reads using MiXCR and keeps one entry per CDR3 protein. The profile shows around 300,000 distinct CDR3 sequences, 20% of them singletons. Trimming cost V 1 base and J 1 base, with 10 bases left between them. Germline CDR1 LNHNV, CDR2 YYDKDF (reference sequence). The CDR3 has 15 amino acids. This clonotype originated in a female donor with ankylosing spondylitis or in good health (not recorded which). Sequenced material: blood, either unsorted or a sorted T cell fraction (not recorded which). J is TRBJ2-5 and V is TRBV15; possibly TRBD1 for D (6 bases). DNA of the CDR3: TGTGCCACCAGCAGAGGACGGGACATCCAAGAGACCCAGTACTTC. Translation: CATSRGRDIQETQYF.